This T cell receptor (beta chain) is from a study of cytomegalovirus exposure and HLA in healthy donors. Study conclusions and caveats: First-cohort TCR clusters tended to co-occur in the roughly 130 validation repertoires, a later analysis found. The study designated 150 or so TCR beta chains cytomegalovirus-associated. CMV antigen specificity was confirmed in vitro for a few CMV-associated chains.

Germline lookup yields CDR1 MDHEN and CDR2 SYDVKM. The CDR3 runs 14 residues. Trimming at V came to 5 bases and at J to 1 base, leaving 3 bases not matched to a gene. Donors came from a validation cohort of fewer than 150 subjects, distinct from the first 666-subject cohort. Using immunoSEQ multiplex PCR, the repertoire was profiled, and TCRdb retains in-frame clones only, with some absent. The data contain approximately 62,000 clones, 90% to 95% of them seen just once; the ten biggest clones take up over 1%. Points on this clone: What it binds is unknown.

The V and J genes are TRBV28 and TRBJ2-7; 9 nucleotides match TRBD1. The receptor's source is a woman in her late teens or twenties in good health and CMV-seronegative. The specimen was PBMCs. The CDR3, as DNA: TGTGCCAGCAGTACACAGGGGGCGTCCTACGAGCAGTACTTC. Protein product: CASSTQGASYEQYF.